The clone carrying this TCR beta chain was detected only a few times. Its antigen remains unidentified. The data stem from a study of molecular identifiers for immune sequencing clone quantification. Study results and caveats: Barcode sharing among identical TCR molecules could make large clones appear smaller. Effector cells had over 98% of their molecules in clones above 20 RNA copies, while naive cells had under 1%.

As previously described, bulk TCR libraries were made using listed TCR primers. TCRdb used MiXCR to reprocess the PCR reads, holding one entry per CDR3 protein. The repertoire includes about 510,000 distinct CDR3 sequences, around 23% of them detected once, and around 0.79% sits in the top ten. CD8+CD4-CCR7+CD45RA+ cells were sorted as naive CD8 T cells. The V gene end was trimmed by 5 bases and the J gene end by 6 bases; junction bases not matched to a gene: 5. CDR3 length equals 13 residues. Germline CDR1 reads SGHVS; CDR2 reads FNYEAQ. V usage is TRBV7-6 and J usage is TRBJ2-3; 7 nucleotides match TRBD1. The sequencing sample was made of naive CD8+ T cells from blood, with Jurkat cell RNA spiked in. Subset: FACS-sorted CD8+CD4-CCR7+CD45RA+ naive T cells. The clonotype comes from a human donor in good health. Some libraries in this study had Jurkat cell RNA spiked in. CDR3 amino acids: CASSPSRGDTQYF. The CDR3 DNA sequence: TGTGCCAGCAGCCCCTCCAGGGGGGATACGCAGTATTTT.